The 24 T cell receptor beta chains below were found in one sample sequenced in a study of blood T cell repertoires in COVID-19. Some clones are missing from TCRdb's copy, which holds only in-frame ones; the method was immunoSEQ multiplex PCR. Of around 130,000 clones listed, about 80% are singletons. Sequencing input: peripheral blood. These receptors were taken from a human donor in a cohort sampled during active COVID-19.

This clone came up once. The chain carries TRBV19 and TRBJ1-1; 8 bases map to TRBD1. This CDR3 has 16 residues. The germline gives CDR1 LNHDA, CDR2 SQIVND (reference sequence). The V segment lost 3 bases and the J segment 1 base; nucleotides outside the gene matches: 7. The CDR3 loop reads CASSIRQGRTNTEAFF. The DNA of the CDR3 is TGTGCCAGTAGTATCAGACAGGGGAGGACGAACACTGAAGCTTTCTTT.

This clone occurred a few times. The chain carries TRBV9 and TRBJ1-6, with D hard to call. V dropped 0 bases and J dropped 9 bases, with 19 bases sitting between them. The length of the CDR3 is 17 residues. CDR1 and CDR2 from the germline V gene are SGDLS and YYNGEE. CDR3 DNA: TGTGCCAGCAGCGTAGAGTCCGTCCCCGGCGGTAGTTCACCCCTCCACTTT. It specifies CASSVESVPGGSSPLHF.

This clone was counted only a few times. This chain connects TRBV11-2 to TRBJ1-2; possible D gene TRBD1, 5 bases. Germline loops: CDR1 SGHAT, CDR2 FQNNGV. The V and J ends lost 5 bases and 10 bases respectively, with 20 bases between them. This CDR3 comprises 14 residues. The CDR3 region has the DNA TGTGCCAGCAGCCTGAGGCCGGGACTAAGTCTCTACACCTTC. Translated, it gives CASSLRPGLSLYTF.

The chain has TRBV13 and TRBJ2-3, with 7 bases fitting TRBD2. The ends lost 2 bases at V and 2 bases at J; junction bases unmatched: 10. Germline assignment: CDR1 PRHDT and CDR2 FYEKMQ (reference sequence). The CDR3 spans 17 residues. The CDR3 spells CASSLHGLAGSTDTQYF. Written as DNA, the CDR3 is TGTGCCAGCAGCTTACATGGGTTAGCGGGTTCCACAGATACGCAGTATTTT.

V is TRBV7-9 and J is TRBJ1-5, with D tentatively TRBD1 (6 bases). The CDR3 is 16 amino acids. Deletions cut 5 bases from V and 3 bases from J, with 17 bases between. Germline V CDR1 and CDR2: SEHNR, FQNEAQ (reference sequence). The CDR3 loop is CASSPDPGHYNQPQHF. CDR3 nucleotides: TGTGCCAGCAGCCCAGACCCGGGACACTACAATCAGCCCCAGCATTTT.

This chain joins TRBV6-6 and TRBJ1-2; 7 nucleotides align to TRBD1. J gave up 10 bases and V 0 bases, and 5 bases lay outside the gene matches. This CDR3 is 13 amino acids long. Germline V gene lookup returns CDR1 MNHNY and CDR2 SVGAGI (reference sequence). The CDR3 nucleotides read TGTGCCAGCAGTTACTCCGGACAGGACTTCTACACCTTC. This translates into CASSYSGQDFYTF.

The chain is built from TRBV29-1 and TRBJ2-5; tentative D call: TRBD2 (5 bases). The germline gives CDR1 SQVTM, CDR2 ANQGSEA. The V and J ends lost 2 bases and 0 bases respectively, with 7 bases between them. The CDR3 length is 13 residues. CDR3 in amino acids: CSVEPGYQETQYF. For the CDR3, the DNA is TGCAGCGTTGAACCGGGGTACCAAGAGACCCAGTACTTC.

This clone has just a few counts. In DNA form, the CDR3 reads TGCGCCAGCAGTTTTTCAGCGGGGGGGGACAATGAGCAGTTCTTC. Residues: CASSFSAGGDNEQFF. The V call is TRBV10-1, the J call TRBJ2-1, with TRBD2 matching 10 bases. This CDR3 has 15 residues. J lost 5 bases, V lost 5 bases, and 6 bases had no gene match. Per the germline V gene, CDR1 is WNHNN and CDR2 is SYGVQD (reference sequence).

V gene TRBV18 combines with J gene TRBJ2-7, with 7 bases fitting TRBD1. The trim removed 6 bases at V and 6 bases at J, leaving 5 bases unmatched. The V gene's germline CDR1 is KGHSH and CDR2 LQKENI. The CDR3 extends over 12 amino acids. CDR3: CASSRQGAEQYF. CDR3 DNA: TGTGCCAGCTCGCGACAGGGAGCCGAGCAGTACTTC.

The chain joins TRBV9 to TRBJ2-1; TRBD1 is a possible D gene (5 bases). V lost 4 bases and J 0 bases, leaving 14 bases between the germline ends. Germline V gene sequence: CDR1 SGDLS, CDR2 YYNGEE. This CDR3 is built from 16 residues. This CDR3 reads CASSPNQRGSYNEQFF. The CDR3 nucleotides are TGTGCCAGCAGCCCAAATCAAAGGGGCTCCTACAATGAGCAGTTCTTC.

The gene calls are TRBV5-6 and TRBJ1-2; D ambiguous. There are 12 residues in the CDR3. The V and J ends lost 5 bases and 7 bases respectively, with 12 bases between them. In germline, CDR1 is SGHDT, CDR2 YYEEEE. The CDR3: CASSSTPGGYTF. CDR3 nucleotide sequence: TGTGCCAGCAGTTCCACCCCGGGTGGCTACACCTTC.

The genes are TRBV19 and TRBJ2-3, with TRBD2 matching 9 bases. The CDR3 spans 15 residues. Looked up from germline, CDR1 is LNHDA and CDR2 is SQIVND (reference sequence). Trimming at V came to 3 bases and at J to 7 bases, leaving 8 bases not matched to a gene. This CDR3 is CASSIGAGGGYTQYF. In DNA form, the CDR3 reads TGTGCCAGTAGTATTGGAGCGGGGGGTGGTTATACGCAGTATTTT.

The chain joins TRBV11-2 to TRBJ2-7, with 12 positions matching TRBD2. CDR3 length: 17 amino acids. The germline gives CDR1 SGHAT, CDR2 FQNNGV. V shed 0 bases and J 2 bases; nucleotides not matched to a gene: 5. This chain's CDR3 is CASSLEGTSGFPYEQYF. CDR3 sequence (DNA): TGTGCCAGCAGCTTAGAAGGGACTAGCGGGTTCCCCTACGAGCAGTACTTC.

This chain joins TRBV4-1 and TRBJ1-5, with TRBD1 matching over 8 bases. Germline V gene sequence: CDR1 MGHRA, CDR2 YSYEKL. The V segment lost 5 bases and the J segment 0 bases; nucleotides outside the gene matches: 15. This CDR3 is 19 amino acids long. CDR3 in DNA: TGCGCCAGCAGCTTCGACCCAGGGACAGGCCGATTTAGCAATCAGCCCCAGCATTTT. This codes for CASSFDPGTGRFSNQPQHF.

The chain couples TRBV6-2 or TRBV6-3 to TRBJ1-3; 8 bases are shared with TRBD1. CDR1 is MNHEY and CDR2 is SVGEGT in the germline V gene. V shed 4 bases, J shed 2 bases, and the junction held 1 base outside the gene matches. This CDR3 has 14 residues. The CDR3: CASSSGGTGNTIYF. Here the CDR3 DNA reads TGTGCCAGCAGTTCAGGGGGCACTGGAAACACCATATATTTT.

The chain links TRBV5-4 to TRBJ2-5; 9 nucleotides align to TRBD1. Trimming cost V 3 bases and J 5 bases; bases outside gene matches: 8. CDR1 and CDR2 from the germline V gene are SGHNT and YYREEE (reference sequence). This CDR3 is built from 15 residues. Written as DNA, the CDR3 is TGTGCCAGCAGCTCCAACAGGGGGCTTAGTGAGACCCAGTACTTC. It specifies CASSSNRGLSETQYF. The full variable domain, with the rest looked up from reference TRBV5-4 and TRBJ2-5, is ETGVTQSPTHLIKTRGQQVTLRCSSQSGHNTVSWYQQALGQGPQFIFQYYREEENGRGNFPPRFSGLQFPNYSSELNVNALELDDSALYLCASSSNRGLSETQYFGPGTRLLVL.

The chain carries TRBV19 and TRBJ1-5; TRBD1 is a possible D gene (6 bases). V lost 5 bases and J 4 bases, leaving 12 bases between the germline ends. The germline CDR1 and CDR2 sequences are LNHDA and SQIVND (reference sequence). CDR3 size: 14 residues. The CDR3 protein is CASSVTRGNQPQHF. The CDR3 DNA is TGTGCCAGTAGTGTGACAAGGGGGAATCAGCCCCAGCATTTT.

The genes are TRBV6-5 and TRBJ2-3, with 7 bases lining up with TRBD1. V shed 6 bases, J shed 2 bases, and the junction held 8 bases outside the gene matches. This CDR3 is 15 amino acids long. The V gene's germline CDR1 is MNHEY and CDR2 SVGAGI. CDR3 coding DNA: TGTGCCAGCAGACTGGGACAGAGACTCACAGATACGCAGTATTTT. This translates into CASRLGQRLTDTQYF.

This chain connects TRBV3-1 (or the pseudogene TRBV3-2) to TRBJ1-1, with D tentatively TRBD1 (6 bases). V gave up 3 bases and J gave up 1 base, with 6 bases separating them. Germline CDR1 and CDR2: LGHDT and YNNKEL (reference sequence). This CDR3 spans 13 amino acids. CDR3 nucleotide sequence: TGTGCCAGCAGCCAGGGACAGAACACTGAAGCTTTCTTT. Protein: CASSQGQNTEAFF.

The gene calls are TRBV10-3 and TRBJ2-2; the match to TRBD1 covers 7 bases. Germline V lookup: CDR1 ENHRY, CDR2 SYGVKD. This CDR3 contains 16 residues. V trimming: 1 base; J trimming: 3 bases; junction bases outside the gene matches: 5. The CDR3 DNA reads TGTGCCATCAGTGAGTTTGAAGGGGGCTACACCGGGGAGCTGTTTTTT. Protein: CAISEFEGGYTGELFF.

The CDR3 here is CASSPGQGSVAGGYTF. The CDR3 DNA reads as TGTGCCAGCAGCCCCGGACAGGGATCGGTCGCGGGTGGCTACACCTTC. J is TRBJ1-2 and V is TRBV4-2; 8 nucleotides line up with TRBD1. J was trimmed by 7 bases and V by 4 bases; bases with no gene match: 14. CDR1 is LGHNA, CDR2 YNFKEQ, per germline. The CDR3 contains 16 residues.

The chain combines TRBV5-4 with TRBJ2-3; 14 bases are shared with TRBD2. The germline V gene has CDR1 SGHNT and CDR2 YYREEE (reference sequence). V lost 2 bases, J lost 2 bases, and 7 bases stayed unmatched. CDR3 size: 18 residues. Here the CDR3 reads CASSFTRTSGGYTDTQYF. Written as DNA, the CDR3 is TGTGCCAGCAGCTTCACCAGGACTAGCGGGGGGTACACAGATACGCAGTATTTT.

This clone has ten or more counts. The chain is built from TRBV9 and TRBJ2-7; TRBD1 matches 8 bases. The germline V gene encodes CDR1 SGDLS and CDR2 YYNGEE. V shed 0 bases and J 0 bases; nucleotides not matched to a gene: 2. The CDR3 length is 15 residues. The CDR3 DNA follows: TGTGCCAGCAGCGTAGAGGGACAGGCCTCCTACGAGCAGTACTTC. Its protein is CASSVEGQASYEQYF.

The J gene is TRBJ2-1, the V gene TRBV24-1, with D uncertain. This CDR3 comprises 13 residues. V was trimmed by 1 base and J by 11 bases, leaving 11 bases between them. Germline V gene data show CDR1 as KGHDR and CDR2 as SFDVKD. CDR3: CATSDFPNHKQFF. CDR3 sequence (DNA): TGTGCCACCAGTGATTTCCCGAATCACAAGCAGTTCTTC.